This TCR beta chain was observed in a study of T cell repertoires in ileal Crohn's disease. TCRdb keeps only in-frame clones here, not all; method: immunoSEQ multiplex PCR. Altogether 7,000 to 8,500 clones are present, about four fifths being singletons, with the ten largest covering approximately 4.4%. CDR1 GTSNPN and CDR2 SVGIG come from the germline V gene (reference sequence). The CDR3 consists of 14 residues. Concerning this clone: The junction departs from the called germline gene at one end, perhaps through a read error.

Material: ileal tissue. The V and J genes are TRBV30 and TRBJ1-2; D remains ambiguous. This clonotype was sampled from an adult with Crohn's disease. For the CDR3, the DNA is TGTGCCTGGAGTCCGGAAACGGTCAACTATGGCCACACCTTC. Translating it yields CAWSPETVNYGHTF.